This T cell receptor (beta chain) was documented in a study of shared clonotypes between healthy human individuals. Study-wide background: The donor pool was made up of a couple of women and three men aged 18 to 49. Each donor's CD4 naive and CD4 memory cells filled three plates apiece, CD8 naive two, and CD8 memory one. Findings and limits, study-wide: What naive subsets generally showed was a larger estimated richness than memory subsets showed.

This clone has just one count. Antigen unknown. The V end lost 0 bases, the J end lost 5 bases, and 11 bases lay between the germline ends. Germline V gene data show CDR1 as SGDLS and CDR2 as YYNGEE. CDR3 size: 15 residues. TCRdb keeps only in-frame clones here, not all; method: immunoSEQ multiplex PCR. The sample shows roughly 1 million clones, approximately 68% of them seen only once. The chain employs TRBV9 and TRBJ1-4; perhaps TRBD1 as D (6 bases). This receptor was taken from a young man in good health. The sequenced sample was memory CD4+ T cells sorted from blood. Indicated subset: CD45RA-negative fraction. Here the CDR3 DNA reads TGTGCCAGCAGCGTAGGTGGACAGTTAAATGAAAAACTGTTTTTT. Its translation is CASSVGGQLNEKLFF.